This entry features one TCR beta chain sequence. Its antigen is undetermined. This entry is derived from a study of graft-versus-host responses after intestinal transplantation. For the study at large: For 3 to 4 years after anti-thymocyte globulin induction, all recipients took tacrolimus and steroids. General observations from the study: GvH clonotypes were identified within recipient marrow, with a subset emerging first in ileum or blood. Early declines in HvG clones that occurred post-transplant were associated with peak circulating GvH clone levels. Allograft clonal ratios (graft-versus-host to host-versus-graft) were high in patients who had graft-donor T cell macrochimerism.

Profiled with immunoSEQ multiplex PCR; TCRdb holds only in-frame clones, not every one. The sample has about 100,000 clones, 75% to 95% seen once. The CDR3 runs 14 residues. V lost 4 bases, J lost 5 bases, and 15 bases lay in between. The germline V gene has CDR1 SGDLS and CDR2 YYNGEE. The source was unstimulated CD8+ T cells sorted from spleen or lymph node cells, collected before intestinal transplant. This receptor was taken from a human donor who received an intestinal transplant. The chain uses TRBV9 and TRBJ1-1; a weak D match, TRBD1 (5 bases). DNA of the CDR3: TGTGCCAGCAGCACCACGGGGCGGGGGACTGAAGCTTTCTTT. Amino acids: CASSTTGRGTEAFF.